These T cell receptor beta chains were read from a single sample in a study of response to subunit inactivated influenza vaccine. Via MiXCR, TCRdb re-called the RT-PCR reads, giving one row per CDR3 protein. The table shows 600,000 to 700,000 distinct CDR3 sequences, with roughly 15% occurring only once. The sample here was PBMCs from blood, taken around 14 days before vaccination. All receptors come from a man aged 45-65 years who received an inactivated influenza vaccine. The CDR3 runs from the conserved cysteine through the conserved F or W. Fields, in order: D gene, V gene, clone size, J gene, CDR3 protein, CDR3 DNA. A D gene is named only where the DNA matches it firmly. Clone size, where shown, is once, few, many, or a class for clones that have expanded.

d_gene: -
v_gene: TRBV3-1
abundance: many
j_gene: TRBJ2-2
CDR3aa: CASTTVGSGELFF
CDR3nt: TGTGCCAGCACCACAGTAGGGTCCGGGGAGCTGTTTTTT

d_gene: -
v_gene: TRBV7-2
abundance: -
j_gene: TRBJ2-5
CDR3aa: CASSLVSGQETQYF
CDR3nt: TGTGCCAGCAGCTTAGTTTCGGGGCAAGAGACCCAGTACTTC

d_gene: -
v_gene: TRBV15
abundance: -
j_gene: TRBJ2-7
CDR3aa: CATSSLLHAEQYF
CDR3nt: TGTGCCACCAGCAGCCTTTTACATGCGGAGCAGTACTTC

d_gene: -
v_gene: TRBV16
abundance: few
j_gene: TRBJ2-1
CDR3aa: CASSQARDNNEQFF
CDR3nt: TGTGCCAGCAGCCAGGCCAGGGATAACAATGAGCAGTTCTTC

d_gene: -
v_gene: TRBV5-5
abundance: -
j_gene: TRBJ1-2
CDR3aa: CASSTHPEYDYTF
CDR3nt: TGTGCCAGCAGCACGCACCCAGAATACGACTACACCTTC

d_gene: -
v_gene: TRBV4-3
abundance: few
j_gene: TRBJ2-6
CDR3aa: CASSQDLTISGANVLTF
CDR3nt: TGCGCCAGCAGCCAAGATCTGACCATCTCTGGGGCCAACGTCCTGACTTTC

d_gene: TRBD1
v_gene: TRBV2
abundance: -
j_gene: TRBJ1-5
CDR3aa: CASSEYARGLQPQHF
CDR3nt: TGTGCCAGCAGTGAATACGCGAGGGGGCTTCAGCCCCAGCATTTT

d_gene: -
v_gene: TRBV6-5
abundance: many
j_gene: TRBJ1-1
CDR3aa: CASSFLGGGTEAFF
CDR3nt: TGTGCCAGCAGTTTTTTAGGGGGAGGGACTGAAGCTTTCTTT

d_gene: -
v_gene: TRBV28
abundance: -
j_gene: TRBJ2-1
CDR3aa: CASSPRLVRHFYNEQFF
CDR3nt: TGTGCCAGCAGCCCGAGACTAGTGCGGCACTTTTACAATGAGCAGTTCTTC

d_gene: -
v_gene: TRBV4-1
abundance: few
j_gene: TRBJ1-4
CDR3aa: CASSQYRAANEKLFF
CDR3nt: TGCGCCAGCAGCCAATACAGGGCAGCTAATGAAAAACTGTTTTTT

d_gene: TRBD2
v_gene: TRBV4-2
abundance: many
j_gene: TRBJ2-2
CDR3aa: CASSDVAGNTGELFF
CDR3nt: TGTGCCAGCAGTGACGTAGCGGGGAACACCGGGGAGCTGTTTTTT

d_gene: -
v_gene: TRBV7-7
abundance: few
j_gene: TRBJ2-3
CDR3aa: CASSQGGSQTSTQYF
CDR3nt: TGTGCTAGCAGTCAGGGGGGGAGCCAGACATCTACGCAGTATTTT

d_gene: -
v_gene: TRBV14
abundance: -
j_gene: TRBJ2-5
CDR3aa: CASSPGDLYQETQYF
CDR3nt: TGTGCCAGCAGTCCAGGGGATCTGTACCAAGAGACCCAGTACTTC

d_gene: TRBD2
v_gene: TRBV10-3
abundance: -
j_gene: TRBJ2-1
CDR3aa: CAIRGTSGPNNEQFF
CDR3nt: TGTGCCATCAGGGGAACTAGCGGGCCTAACAATGAGCAGTTCTTC

d_gene: TRBD1
v_gene: TRBV7-8
abundance: few
j_gene: TRBJ2-7
CDR3aa: CASSILDRKYEQYF
CDR3nt: TGTGCCAGCAGCATCCTGGACAGGAAGTACGAGCAGTACTTC

d_gene: -
v_gene: TRBV6-2/TRBV6-3
abundance: -
j_gene: TRBJ2-2
CDR3aa: CASSPQVDTANTGELFF
CDR3nt: TGTGCCAGCAGCCCGCAGGTAGACACGGCGAACACCGGGGAGCTGTTTTTT

d_gene: -
v_gene: TRBV14
abundance: -
j_gene: TRBJ2-1
CDR3aa: CASSHLTGTVDNEQFF
CDR3nt: TGTGCCAGCAGCCACCTAACCGGGACGGTGGACAATGAGCAGTTCTTC

d_gene: -
v_gene: TRBV7-9
abundance: few
j_gene: TRBJ2-3
CDR3aa: CASSLGTQGEYF
CDR3nt: TGTGCCAGCAGCCTCGGAACTCAAGGGGAGTATTTT

d_gene: -
v_gene: TRBV6-2/TRBV6-3
abundance: -
j_gene: TRBJ2-4
CDR3aa: CASSYLARFRTVDIQYF
CDR3nt: TGTGCCAGCAGTTATTTGGCCCGATTTCGGACAGTTGACATTCAGTACTTC

d_gene: -
v_gene: TRBV6-2/TRBV6-3
abundance: few
j_gene: TRBJ2-1
CDR3aa: CASSLIAPRGLDNEQFF
CDR3nt: TGTGCCAGCAGCCTTATAGCCCCAAGGGGACTGGACAATGAGCAGTTCTTC

d_gene: -
v_gene: TRBV6-2/TRBV6-3
abundance: few
j_gene: TRBJ2-1
CDR3aa: CASSPSSRQFF
CDR3nt: TGTGCCAGCAGTCCTTCTAGCCGTCAGTTCTTC

d_gene: TRBD1
v_gene: TRBV20-1
abundance: few
j_gene: TRBJ2-2
CDR3aa: CSARANVRGPGGELFF
CDR3nt: TGCAGTGCTAGAGCCAATGTCAGGGGGCCGGGCGGGGAGCTGTTTTTT

d_gene: -
v_gene: TRBV7-2
abundance: -
j_gene: TRBJ1-2
CDR3aa: CASSKGEQLSNYGYTF
CDR3nt: TGTGCCAGCAGCAAGGGGGAGCAACTGTCTAACTATGGCTACACCTTC

d_gene: -
v_gene: TRBV7-2
abundance: few
j_gene: TRBJ1-2
CDR3aa: CASSLGDSNGYTF
CDR3nt: TGTGCCAGCAGCTTAGGCGACAGCAATGGCTACACCTTC

d_gene: -
v_gene: TRBV7-6
abundance: few
j_gene: TRBJ2-3
CDR3aa: CASSSGTTNTDTQYF
CDR3nt: TGTGCCAGCAGCTCCGGAACGACCAACACAGATACGCAGTATTTT

d_gene: -
v_gene: TRBV6-1
abundance: few
j_gene: TRBJ2-2
CDR3aa: CASSGGFLRTGELFF
CDR3nt: TGTGCCAGCAGTGGGGGGTTCCTTCGGACCGGGGAGCTGTTTTTT

d_gene: TRBD2
v_gene: TRBV5-1
abundance: -
j_gene: TRBJ2-2
CDR3aa: CASSTLAGDRTGELFF
CDR3nt: TGCGCCAGCAGCACCCTAGCGGGGGATCGCACCGGGGAGCTGTTTTTT

d_gene: -
v_gene: TRBV28
abundance: -
j_gene: TRBJ2-5
CDR3aa: CASSLTGLFQETQYF
CDR3nt: TGTGCCAGCAGTTTAACAGGGTTGTTCCAAGAGACCCAGTACTTC

d_gene: TRBD1
v_gene: TRBV7-2
abundance: many
j_gene: TRBJ1-1
CDR3aa: CASSRGQLLGTEAFF
CDR3nt: TGTGCCAGCAGCCGGGGACAGCTATTGGGCACTGAAGCTTTCTTT

d_gene: -
v_gene: TRBV6-5
abundance: -
j_gene: TRBJ2-7
CDR3aa: CASSYMYEQYF
CDR3nt: TGTGCCAGCAGTTACATGTACGAGCAGTACTTC

d_gene: -
v_gene: TRBV20-1
abundance: -
j_gene: TRBJ2-2
CDR3aa: CSASEGGQHTGELFF
CDR3nt: TGCAGTGCCTCGGAAGGAGGACAGCACACCGGGGAGCTGTTTTTT

d_gene: -
v_gene: TRBV5-6
abundance: many
j_gene: TRBJ2-7
CDR3aa: CASSKRGGDYEQYF
CDR3nt: TGTGCCAGCAGCAAGAGGGGCGGGGACTACGAGCAGTACTTC

d_gene: -
v_gene: TRBV20-1
abundance: -
j_gene: TRBJ2-7
CDR3aa: CSARDSGSQGIYEQYF
CDR3nt: TGCAGTGCTAGAGATTCAGGTAGCCAGGGGATCTACGAGCAGTACTTC

d_gene: TRBD1
v_gene: TRBV20-1
abundance: -
j_gene: TRBJ2-7
CDR3aa: CSARGLQGANEQYF
CDR3nt: TGCAGTGCTAGAGGCCTACAGGGGGCTAACGAGCAGTACTTC

d_gene: -
v_gene: TRBV20-1
abundance: -
j_gene: TRBJ2-7
CDR3aa: CSAHTRAYEQYF
CDR3nt: TGCAGTGCTCACACCAGGGCCTACGAGCAGTACTTC

d_gene: -
v_gene: TRBV5-4
abundance: -
j_gene: TRBJ2-3
CDR3aa: CASRLGVGKDTQYF
CDR3nt: TGTGCCAGCCGACTGGGGGTGGGTAAAGATACGCAGTATTTT

d_gene: -
v_gene: TRBV10-3
abundance: -
j_gene: TRBJ1-5
CDR3aa: CAISDPEGNQPQHF
CDR3nt: TGTGCCATCAGTGACCCTGAGGGCAATCAGCCCCAGCATTTT

d_gene: -
v_gene: TRBV24-1
abundance: many
j_gene: TRBJ2-1
CDR3aa: CATSDLGLSGDEQFF
CDR3nt: TGTGCCACCAGTGATTTGGGGCTGTCGGGAGACGAGCAGTTCTTC

d_gene: TRBD2
v_gene: TRBV12-3/TRBV12-4
abundance: few
j_gene: TRBJ2-7
CDR3aa: CASRLAGGGYEQYF
CDR3nt: TGTGCCAGCAGACTAGCGGGGGGGGGCTACGAGCAGTACTTC

d_gene: TRBD1
v_gene: TRBV5-1
abundance: few
j_gene: TRBJ2-7
CDR3aa: CASTRGTADYEQYF
CDR3nt: TGCGCCAGCACCCGAGGGACAGCAGATTACGAGCAGTACTTC

d_gene: TRBD1
v_gene: TRBV29-1
abundance: -
j_gene: TRBJ2-3
CDR3aa: CSVADRGLGDTQYF
CDR3nt: TGCAGCGTTGCGGACAGGGGGCTTGGAGATACGCAGTATTTT

d_gene: -
v_gene: TRBV20-1
abundance: -
j_gene: TRBJ2-4
CDR3aa: CSAGGQLGGLAKNIQYF
CDR3nt: TGCAGTGCTGGTGGACAGCTTGGAGGACTAGCCAAAAACATTCAGTACTTC

d_gene: TRBD2
v_gene: TRBV4-3
abundance: many
j_gene: TRBJ2-5
CDR3aa: CASSPTIPFGLAIRKTQYF
CDR3nt: TGCGCCAGCAGCCCTACTATACCCTTCGGACTAGCTATTAGGAAGACCCAGTACTTC